This T cell receptor beta chain was identified during a study of blood T cell repertoires in COVID-19. Here immunoSEQ multiplex PCR was the method, and the copy in TCRdb shows in-frame clones only, minus some. The sample shows 50,000 to 80,000 clones, more than 75% of them seen only once. The CDR3 loop spans 13 amino acids. V dropped 3 bases and J dropped 4; count of bases not matched to a gene: 1. CDR1 is SGHTA and CDR2 is FQGTGA in the germline V gene. The chain has TRBV7-3 and TRBJ1-2; 8 nucleotides align to TRBD1. Sequencing input: peripheral blood. This sequence originates from a human donor in a cohort sampled during active COVID-19. CDR3 DNA sequence: TGTGCCAGCAGCTTCACAGGGGGCTATGGCTACACCTTC. This sequence encodes CASSFTGGYGYTF.